These T cell receptor beta chains were read from a single sample in a study of OX40 agonist ivuxolimab in advanced cancers. The method was immunoSEQ multiplex PCR; TCRdb's version includes in-frame clones alone and lacks a portion of them. The sample shows 65,000 to 95,000 clones, around 94% of them seen only once. Sequenced material: CD4+ or CD8+ T cells sorted from blood, taken in a trial of the OX40 agonist ivuxolimab. The origin of the receptors is an adult with an advanced solid tumor such as melanoma, head and neck, liver or kidney cancer. CDR3s include the opening cysteine and the closing phenylalanine or tryptophan. The order of the fields is J gene, V gene, CDR3 protein.

J gene: TRBJ2-5
V gene: TRBV6-1
CDR3 protein: CASRGGRVYQETQYF

J gene: TRBJ2-5
V gene: TRBV7-2
CDR3 protein: CASSLSYPTQTQYF

J gene: TRBJ2-4
V gene: TRBV2
CDR3 protein: CASSVRTGVQYF

J gene: TRBJ2-7
V gene: TRBV7-9
CDR3 protein: CASSLDWGGQGPYEQYF

J gene: TRBJ2-5
V gene: TRBV19
CDR3 protein: CASSVAGGYGETQYF

J gene: TRBJ2-2
V gene: TRBV7-6
CDR3 protein: CASSQDRAWELFF

J gene: TRBJ2-3
V gene: TRBV7-9
CDR3 protein: CASSPLAIVGSTDTQYF

J gene: TRBJ2-2
V gene: TRBV28
CDR3 protein: CASSPHTGTGYTGELFF

J gene: TRBJ2-2
V gene: TRBV28
CDR3 protein: CASSLTGELFF

J gene: TRBJ2-1
V gene: TRBV7-3
CDR3 protein: CASSFGNPNEQFF

J gene: TRBJ1-2
V gene: TRBV15
CDR3 protein: CATTTGRTNYGYTF

J gene: TRBJ2-1
V gene: TRBV7-9
CDR3 protein: CASSPGTHSFSYNEQFF

J gene: TRBJ1-3
V gene: TRBV7-7
CDR3 protein: CASSPAFSGNTIYF

J gene: TRBJ1-2
V gene: TRBV6-6
CDR3 protein: CASSPRDRENYGYTF

J gene: TRBJ1-1
V gene: TRBV23-1
CDR3 protein: CASARQGVVHTEAFF

J gene: TRBJ1-2
V gene: TRBV11-3
CDR3 protein: CASSQRGGLGYTF

J gene: TRBJ2-1
V gene: TRBV7-3
CDR3 protein: CASSSGLADNEQFF

J gene: TRBJ2-1
V gene: TRBV5-8
CDR3 protein: CASSLMGAGSYNEQFF

J gene: TRBJ1-2
V gene: TRBV19
CDR3 protein: CASTRRTAGGYTF

J gene: TRBJ2-7
V gene: TRBV6-5
CDR3 protein: CASSYRQTYEQYF

J gene: TRBJ2-2
V gene: TRBV7-6
CDR3 protein: CASSLLAGDNTGELFF

J gene: TRBJ2-3
V gene: TRBV7-3
CDR3 protein: CASSLRGLVSDTQYF

J gene: TRBJ2-3
V gene: TRBV4-1
CDR3 protein: CASSQGLRGGDTQYF

J gene: TRBJ2-7
V gene: TRBV11-3
CDR3 protein: CASSSRDSHLYEQYF

J gene: TRBJ1-5
V gene: TRBV19
CDR3 protein: CASRTGRGQPQHF

J gene: TRBJ1-5
V gene: TRBV7-8
CDR3 protein: CASSLELVQPQHF

J gene: TRBJ1-1
V gene: TRBV5-1
CDR3 protein: CATSRREGNTEAFF

J gene: TRBJ2-7
V gene: TRBV10-1
CDR3 protein: CASSPRSGRESYEQYF

J gene: TRBJ1-3
V gene: TRBV28
CDR3 protein: CASTRTGTGNTIYF

J gene: TRBJ1-5
V gene: TRBV10-2
CDR3 protein: CASRGQGASQPQHF

J gene: TRBJ2-3
V gene: TRBV11-3
CDR3 protein: CASRRTSNTDTQYF

J gene: TRBJ1-2
V gene: TRBV5-1
CDR3 protein: CASSLGTGWGYTF

J gene: TRBJ2-1
V gene: TRBV29-1
CDR3 protein: CSVPTWEEQFF

J gene: TRBJ2-7
V gene: TRBV27
CDR3 protein: CASSLSSPTSGRSYEQYF

J gene: TRBJ2-5
V gene: TRBV5-1
CDR3 protein: CASSWGLAPQETQYF

J gene: TRBJ1-4
V gene: TRBV25-1
CDR3 protein: CASSLWGGREKLSF

J gene: TRBJ1-2
V gene: TRBV28
CDR3 protein: CASLRGEYGYTF

J gene: TRBJ2-3
V gene: TRBV28
CDR3 protein: CASSADRANTDTQYF

J gene: TRBJ2-7
V gene: TRBV6-6
CDR3 protein: CASSKGQGALEQYF

J gene: TRBJ1-4
V gene: TRBV28
CDR3 protein: CASQEGGRFEKLFF